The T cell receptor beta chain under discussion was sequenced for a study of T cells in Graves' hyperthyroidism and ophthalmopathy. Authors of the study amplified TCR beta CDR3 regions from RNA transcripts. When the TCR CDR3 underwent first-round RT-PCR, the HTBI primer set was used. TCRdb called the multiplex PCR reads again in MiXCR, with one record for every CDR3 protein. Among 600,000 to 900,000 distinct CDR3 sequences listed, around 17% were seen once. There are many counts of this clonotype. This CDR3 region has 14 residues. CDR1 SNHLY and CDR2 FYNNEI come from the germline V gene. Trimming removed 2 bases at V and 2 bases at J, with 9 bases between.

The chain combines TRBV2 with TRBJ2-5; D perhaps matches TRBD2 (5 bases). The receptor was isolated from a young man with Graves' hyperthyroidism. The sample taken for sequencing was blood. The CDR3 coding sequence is TGTGCCAGCAGTGAACCGAGGAGGCAAGAGACCCAGTACTTC. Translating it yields CASSEPRRQETQYF.